Below are 20 T cell receptor beta chains sequenced from a single sample in a study of early stage breast cancer tumors. Profiling relied on immunoSEQ multiplex PCR, and the TCRdb table lists in-frame clones only, not all of them. The table lists tens of thousands of clones, roughly 73% of them singletons. Material: blood. These receptors all come from a person in their 40s with breast cancer.

The chain combines TRBV10-2 with TRBJ2-5; D is uncertain. V gave up 4 bases and J gave up 5 bases, with 8 bases separating them. The CDR3 contains 12 residues. CDR1 and CDR2 from the germline V gene are WSHSY and SAAADI. The CDR3 nucleotides are TGCGCCAGCAGTGGGATCTCCGAGACCCAGTACTTC. Protein product: CASSGISETQYF.

V and J are TRBV11-2 and TRBJ2-3; D possibly corresponds to TRBD1 (6 bases). V was trimmed by 3 bases and J by 6 bases, leaving 13 bases between them. The CDR3 is 14 residues long. Germline V gene sequence: CDR1 SGHAT, CDR2 FQNNGV. CDR3 coding DNA: TGTGCCAGCAGCTTTGACTTGCAGGGGGATACGCAGTATTTT. It codes for CASSFDLQGDTQYF.

The chain has TRBV9 and TRBJ2-7; TRBD1 matches 9 bases. The trim removed 3 bases at V and 3 bases at J, leaving 10 bases unmatched. The CDR3 is 16 amino acids. Germline assignment: CDR1 SGDLS and CDR2 YYNGEE. The CDR3 DNA is TGTGCCAGCAGCGACCCATGGCGGGACAGGGACTACGAGCAGTACTTC. Translating it yields CASSDPWRDRDYEQYF.

This sequence joins TRBV6-6 and TRBJ1-1, with no clear D. The CDR3 is made up of 12 amino acids. Germline CDR1 reads MNHNY; CDR2 reads SVGAGI (reference sequence). Trimming pared 5 bases from V and 2 bases from J, leaving 6 bases between. The CDR3: CASSLVNTEAFF. The CDR3 DNA follows: TGTGCCAGCAGTCTGGTAAACACTGAAGCTTTCTTT.

V usage is TRBV5-6 and J usage is TRBJ1-1; the match to TRBD1 covers 8 bases. This CDR3 comprises 14 residues. Germline-derived CDR1 and CDR2 are SGHDT and YYEEEE. V trimming: 2 bases; J trimming: 3 bases; junction bases outside the gene matches: 3. The CDR3 is CASSLQGVDTEAFF. The CDR3 bases are TGTGCCAGCAGCTTACAGGGGGTTGACACTGAAGCTTTCTTT.

This clone has more than one count but fewer than ten. The chain has TRBV7-9 and TRBJ1-2, with 9 positions matching TRBD1. V lost 5 bases to trimming and J lost 6 bases; unmatched junction nucleotides: 7. The CDR3 is 14 residues long. Per the germline V gene, CDR1 is SEHNR and CDR2 is FQNEAQ (reference sequence). CDR3 DNA sequence: TGTGCCAGCAGCGCACTGACAGGGGGAGATGGCTACACCTTC. Encoded protein: CASSALTGGDGYTF.

The chain uses TRBV19 and TRBJ1-2, with TRBD1 matching 7 bases. The V gene end was trimmed by 6 bases and the J gene end by 0 bases; junction bases not matched to a gene: 10. The germline V gene has CDR1 LNHDA and CDR2 SQIVND (reference sequence). There are 16 residues in the CDR3. The CDR3 protein is CASRENTGAANYGYTF. CDR3 nucleotides: TGTGCCAGTAGGGAAAACACAGGGGCCGCTAACTATGGCTACACCTTC.

The chain is built from TRBV4-1 and TRBJ2-3; D not certain. Germline assignment: CDR1 MGHRA and CDR2 YSYEKL. V was clipped by 3 bases and J by 8 bases, with 9 bases between them. The CDR3 loop spans 12 amino acids. CDR3 sequence reads: CASSQVYGTQYF. For the CDR3, the DNA is TGCGCCAGCAGCCAGGTCTACGGTACGCAGTATTTT.

The CDR3 nucleotides read TGTGCCAGCTTGGGACTAGCGGGAGAACATGAGCAGTTCTTC. Translating it yields CASLGLAGEHEQFF. This chain joins TRBV27 and TRBJ2-1; 14 bases align to TRBD2. The CDR3 is 14 amino acids. The V segment lost 8 bases and the J segment 8 bases; nucleotides outside the gene matches: 5. Germline-derived CDR1 and CDR2 are MNHEY and SMNVEV (reference sequence).

This chain joins TRBV29-1 and TRBJ2-1; D gene ambiguous. This CDR3 contains 10 residues. V lost 6 bases, J lost 10 bases, and 10 bases lay in between. Germline CDR1 reads SQVTM; CDR2 reads ANQGSEA. The chain's CDR3 is CSVLEQEQFF. CDR3 coding DNA: TGCAGCGTCCTAGAGCAGGAGCAGTTCTTC.

The rearrangement links TRBV11-2 to TRBJ1-1; D is perhaps TRBD1 (6 bases). The CDR3 contains 14 residues. CDR1 is SGHAT, CDR2 FQNNGV, per germline. The V end lost 5 bases, the J end lost 3 bases, and 13 bases lay between the germline ends. The CDR3 loop is CASSHLTGYTEAFF. In DNA, the CDR3 is TGTGCCAGCAGCCACCTTACAGGGTACACTGAAGCTTTCTTT.

The genes are TRBV5-4 and TRBJ2-7; 8 bases align to TRBD2. This CDR3 comprises 17 residues. Germline CDR1 and CDR2: SGHNT and YYREEE (reference sequence). The J segment lost 2 bases and the V segment lost 3 bases, leaving 13 bases of the junction unmatched. The CDR3 DNA reads as TGTGCCAGCAGCTCGACCCACGGAGCGGGAGATGCCTACGAGCAGTACTTC. This translates into CASSSTHGAGDAYEQYF.

This clone was seen a single time. This chain uses TRBV6-5 with TRBJ1-6; tentatively, D is TRBD1 (5 bases). V shed 11 bases and J shed 10 bases, with 15 bases lying between them. The CDR3 contains 12 residues. The V gene's germline CDR1 is MNHEY and CDR2 SVGAGI. The chain's CDR3 is CAVGGVESPLHF. The CDR3 DNA is TGTGCCGTCGGAGGGGTGGAATCACCCCTCCACTTT.

V and J are TRBV7-9 and TRBJ1-1, with a possible D match to TRBD1 (6 bases). Per germline, CDR1 SEHNR and CDR2 FQNEAQ (reference sequence). There are 15 residues in the CDR3. Trimming took 1 base from V and 3 from J, leaving 12 bases between them. In DNA, the CDR3 is TGTGCCAGCAGCTTAGAGGGGGTGTTTGACACTGAAGCTTTCTTT. It is translated as CASSLEGVFDTEAFF.

The chain uses TRBV11-2 and TRBJ2-1, with 7 bases that match TRBD2. This CDR3 has 14 amino acids. Germline V CDR1 and CDR2: SGHAT, FQNNGV. The trim removed 4 bases at V and 4 bases at J, leaving 4 bases unmatched. The CDR3 region is CASSSEGGYNEQFF. The CDR3 nucleotides are TGTGCCAGCAGCTCGGAGGGAGGGTACAATGAGCAGTTCTTC.

The chain employs TRBV2 and TRBJ2-7; maybe TRBD1 (5 bases). V shed 6 bases and J shed 0 bases, with 12 bases lying between them. The CDR3 consists of 14 residues. The V gene's germline CDR1 is SNHLY and CDR2 FYNNEI. The CDR3 here is CASRTGHRSYEQYF. In nucleotides, the CDR3 is TGTGCCAGCAGAACCGGACACCGCTCCTACGAGCAGTACTTC.

The chain has TRBV5-1 and TRBJ1-1; D is possibly TRBD1 (6 bases). V lost 4 bases, J lost 5 bases, and 12 bases lay in between. Germline V gene data show CDR1 as SGHRS and CDR2 as YFSETQ. This CDR3 is built from 13 residues. This CDR3 reads CASSPVRGTEAFF. Here the CDR3 DNA reads TGCGCCAGCAGCCCCGTAAGGGGGACTGAAGCTTTCTTT.

The V and J genes are TRBV6-1 and TRBJ2-7; D might be TRBD1 (6 bases). The CDR3 loop spans 14 amino acids. With 7 bases removed from V and 3 bases from J, the gap between germline ends came to 16 bases. CDR1 MNHNS and CDR2 SASEGT come from the germline V gene. CDR3 DNA sequence: TGTGCCAGCACCAGGAAGGGGACAAACTACGAGCAGTACTTC. Encoded protein: CASTRKGTNYEQYF.

The V call is TRBV10-3, the J call TRBJ2-5; either TRBD1 or TRBD2 may supply D (5 bases each). Trimming took off 9 bases at V and 1 base at J, with 15 bases between the two ends. Germline lookup yields CDR1 ENHRY and CDR2 SYGVKD. The CDR3 runs to 14 residues. Written as DNA, the CDR3 is TGTGCCATTGGGACGGAATCGGGCCAAGAGACCCAGTACTTC. Amino acid sequence: CAIGTESGQETQYF.

This chain links TRBV5-6 with TRBJ2-7, with a possible D match to TRBD1 (6 bases). Germline lookup yields CDR1 SGHDT and CDR2 YYEEEE. The CDR3 loop spans 14 amino acids. Trimming pared 6 bases from V and 2 bases from J, leaving 15 bases between. The CDR3 protein is CASISTGSTYEQYF. CDR3 coding DNA: TGTGCCAGCATCTCGACAGGCTCAACCTACGAGCAGTACTTC.